This T cell receptor (beta chain) comes out of a study of cytomegalovirus exposure and HLA in healthy donors. For the study at large: Among several hundred genotyped donors, about 83% fell in the Caucasian-associated ancestry cluster. Study-wide findings and caveats: When analyzed later, a missense DCLRE1C variant was found to be linked to TCR beta V- and J-gene trimming. Common viral pathogens seemed to be connected with several of the most significant clusters, according to a later analysis. Investigators reported about 160 TCR beta chains as tied to cytomegalovirus.

Trimming at V came to 6 bases and at J to 1 base, leaving 3 bases not matched to a gene. Germline V gene sequence: CDR1 PRHDT, CDR2 FYEKMQ (reference sequence). The CDR3 extends over 15 amino acids. Remarks on this clone: Its specificity is unknown.

Researchers ran the PCR with 60 Vbeta and 13 Jbeta primers. The method was immunoSEQ multiplex PCR; TCRdb's version includes in-frame clones alone and lacks a portion of them. This sample contains about 50,000 clones. The rearrangement uses TRBV13 and TRBJ2-3; 11 bases agree with TRBD2. The clonotype was recovered from a man younger than 35 in good health and CMV-seropositive. Sequencing input: PBMCs. CDR3 in amino acids: CASRLTSGGTDTQYF. The CDR3 region has the DNA TGTGCCAGCAGGCTGACTAGCGGGGGCACAGATACGCAGTATTTT.